A selection of T cell receptor beta chains follows, all from one sample in a study of CD8+CD57+ T cells in acquired aplastic anemia. TCRdb processed the reads anew with MiXCR; each CDR3 protein has one entry. Of 200,000 to 250,000 distinct CDR3 sequences listed, 34% are singletons. Sequencing was carried out using sorted CD4+, CD8+, or CD8+CD57+ T cells (not recorded which) from PBMCs. These receptors all stem from a human donor in good health, serving as a control. Both conserved end residues are part of each CDR3. Each record gives: D gene, clone size, V gene, J gene, CDR3 DNA, CDR3 protein. D genes are given only for firm matches. The size entry is marked missing in some rows and otherwise reads once, few, many or a size class.

d_gene: NA
abundance: many
v_gene: TRBV7-3
j_gene: TRBJ2-5
CDR3nt: TGTGCCAGCAGCTTAAGAGGGGGGCCAACCCCTCAAGAGACCCAGTACTTC
CDR3aa: CASSLRGGPTPQETQYF

d_gene: TRBD1
abundance: NA
v_gene: TRBV5-4
j_gene: TRBJ2-4
CDR3nt: TGTGCCAGCAGCTTGGTTCGTCTGGGACAGGGGTCTATACTAGGAAACATTCAGTACTTC
CDR3aa: CASSLVRLGQGSILGNIQYF

d_gene: NA
abundance: many
v_gene: TRBV20-1
j_gene: TRBJ1-5
CDR3nt: TGCAGTGCTGGGGGCCCTAATCAGCCCCAGCATTTT
CDR3aa: CSAGGPNQPQHF

d_gene: NA
abundance: once
v_gene: TRBV15
j_gene: TRBJ2-3
CDR3nt: TGTGCCACCAGCAGCTTAACGTCCAGTCCCCCCACAGATACGCAGTATTTT
CDR3aa: CATSSLTSSPPTDTQYF

d_gene: NA
abundance: NA
v_gene: TRBV12-3/TRBV12-4
j_gene: TRBJ1-3
CDR3nt: TGTGCCAGCAGTTTCCAGGGTACTGGAAACACCATATATTTT
CDR3aa: CASSFQGTGNTIYF

d_gene: TRBD2
abundance: many
v_gene: TRBV24-1
j_gene: TRBJ2-1
CDR3nt: TGTGCCACCAGTGATCAAGGACTAGCGGGAGGAAATGAGCAGTTCTTC
CDR3aa: CATSDQGLAGGNEQFF

d_gene: NA
abundance: few
v_gene: TRBV11-1
j_gene: TRBJ2-5
CDR3nt: TGTGCCAGCAGCTTAGCGGGAGGACTCTTCCGTCTGGAGGCCCAGTACTTC
CDR3aa: CASSLAGGLFRLEAQYF

d_gene: TRBD2
abundance: many
v_gene: TRBV6-4
j_gene: TRBJ2-3
CDR3nt: TGTGCCAGGCTTGGACTAGCGTCAGATACGCAGTATTTT
CDR3aa: CARLGLASDTQYF

d_gene: NA
abundance: NA
v_gene: TRBV12-3/TRBV12-4
j_gene: TRBJ1-6
CDR3nt: TGTGCCAGCAGTTACGGAGATTCACCCCTCCACTTT
CDR3aa: CASSYGDSPLHF

d_gene: NA
abundance: many
v_gene: TRBV20-1
j_gene: TRBJ1-5
CDR3nt: TGCAGTGCTGTACCTGGAGTGAATAGCAATCAGCCCCAGCATTTT
CDR3aa: CSAVPGVNSNQPQHF

d_gene: TRBD1
abundance: many
v_gene: TRBV12-3/TRBV12-4
j_gene: TRBJ1-6
CDR3nt: TGTGCCAGCAGTTTGGCGACAGGGAGATCACCCCTCCACTTT
CDR3aa: CASSLATGRSPLHF

d_gene: NA
abundance: once
v_gene: TRBV29-1
j_gene: TRBJ1-1
CDR3nt: NA
CDR3aa: CNVGRGAEGTEAFF

d_gene: NA
abundance: many
v_gene: TRBV2
j_gene: TRBJ1-5
CDR3nt: TGTGCCAGCAGTGATATGACAGGCTATAGCAATCAGCCCCAGCATTTT
CDR3aa: CASSDMTGYSNQPQHF

d_gene: TRBD1
abundance: NA
v_gene: TRBV10-3
j_gene: TRBJ2-6
CDR3nt: TGTGCCATCAGGCCGGGACAGGGGTTCGGGGCCAACGTCCTGACTTTC
CDR3aa: CAIRPGQGFGANVLTF

d_gene: NA
abundance: many
v_gene: TRBV7-6
j_gene: TRBJ1-1
CDR3nt: TGTGCCAGCAGCTTTAGGGTGAACACTGAAGCTTTCTTT
CDR3aa: CASSFRVNTEAFF

d_gene: NA
abundance: once
v_gene: TRBV7-2
j_gene: TRBJ1-4
CDR3nt: TGTGCCAGCAGCACGCGACAGACTAATGAAAAATTGTTTTTT
CDR3aa: CASSTRQTNEKLFF